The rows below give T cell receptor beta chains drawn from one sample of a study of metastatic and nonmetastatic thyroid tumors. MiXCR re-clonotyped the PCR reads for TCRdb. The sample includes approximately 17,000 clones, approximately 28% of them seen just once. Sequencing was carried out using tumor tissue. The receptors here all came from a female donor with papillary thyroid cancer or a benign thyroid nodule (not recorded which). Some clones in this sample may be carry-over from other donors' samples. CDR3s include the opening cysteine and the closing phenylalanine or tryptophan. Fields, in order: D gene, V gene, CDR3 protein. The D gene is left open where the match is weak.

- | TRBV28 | CASKEPALYEQYF
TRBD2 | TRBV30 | CAWIGTWGLSDNEQFF
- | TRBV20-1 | CSAAPGNEQYF
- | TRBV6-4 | CASSEASGTNYGYTF
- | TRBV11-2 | CASSLERGLNYEQYF
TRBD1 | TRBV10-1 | CASSIGTVGEYF
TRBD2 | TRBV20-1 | CSAFPGTRRYEQYF
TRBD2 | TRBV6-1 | CASSELAGRTDTQYF
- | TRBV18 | CASSPGLGGSFYGYTF
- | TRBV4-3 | CASSPLGGPSSGNTIYF
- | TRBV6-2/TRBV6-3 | CASSYESSGANVLTF
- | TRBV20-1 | CSARDPPQETQYF
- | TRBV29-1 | CSVTRGRGNEQFF
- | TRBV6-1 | CASSLQGTTGELFF
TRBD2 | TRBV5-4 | CASSPPGGSADTQYF
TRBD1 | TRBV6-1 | CASSSGQTYEQYF
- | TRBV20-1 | CSARDDLTILPYGYTF
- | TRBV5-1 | CASSLGHLAYEQYF
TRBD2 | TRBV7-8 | CASSRPTSGGVSSYEQYF
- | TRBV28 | CASSSISLRGSSMSTDTQYF
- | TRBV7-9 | CASRPGTANTGELFF
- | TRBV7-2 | CASSPTRSLYEQYF
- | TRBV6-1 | CASSVTRNQPQHF
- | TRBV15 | CATSKPAQGTEAFF
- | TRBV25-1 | CASRGYGTAKSYEQYF
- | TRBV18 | CASSPGYNEQFF